These 23 T cell receptor beta chains were all obtained from the same sample, sequenced in a study of T cell clonality in common variable immunodeficiency. Profiled with immunoSEQ multiplex PCR; TCRdb holds only in-frame clones, not every one. The profile covers some 39,000 clones, none occurring a single time. The sample consisted of peripheral blood mononuclear cells. The source of these receptors is a person between 18 and 75 years old in good health.

This clone was observed many times. Read coverage stops 3 residues before the CDR3 terminus; the germline J gene supplies the remainder. V usage is TRBV30 and J usage is TRBJ2-7, with a tentative D call TRBD2 (6 bases). The CDR3 has 14 amino acids. Per the germline V gene, CDR1 is GTSNPN and CDR2 is SVGIG (reference sequence). The V end was cut by 3 bases, the J end by 0 bases, with 12 bases between. CDR3: CAWSAGTSSYEQYF. Incomplete CDR3 DNA: TGTGCCTGGAGCGCCGGGACTTCCTCCTACGAG. Complete variable domain (other parts from reference TRBV30 and TRBJ2-7): SQTIHQWPATLVQPVGSPLSLECTVEGTSNPNLYWYRQAAGRGLQLLFYSVGIGQISSEVPQNLSASRPQDRQFILSSKKLLLSDSGFYLCAWSAGTSSYEQYFGPGTRLTVT.

Ten or more counts support this clone. The observed sequence ends 3 residues before the CDR3 terminus, with the missing tail filled in from the germline J gene. The rearrangement joins TRBV7-2 to TRBJ2-3; no clear D. The CDR3 is made up of 15 amino acids. The V gene's germline CDR1 is SGHTA and CDR2 FQGNSA. Trimming left V 5 bases short and J 4 bases short, with 16 bases between. The CDR3 region is CASSRSSVGADTQYF. Partial CDR3 DNA: TGTGCCAGCAGCCGTTCTAGTGTGGGTGCAGATACG.

This clone was found many times. The CDR3 end lies 3 residues beyond the end of the read and is filled in from the germline J gene. The gene calls are TRBV6-2 or TRBV6-3 and TRBJ2-7; 10 bases map to TRBD1. Germline CDR1 reads MNHEY; CDR2 reads SVGEGT. There are 13 residues in the CDR3. V was pared by 4 bases and J by 3 bases, with 0 bases of the junction left unmatched. CDR3 DNA, as far as it was read: TGTGCCAGCAGTTGGACAGGGGGCTACGAG. Its translation: CASSWTGGYE. The whole CDR3 sequence reads CASSWTGGYEQYF.

This clone was observed many times. The read comes to an end 3 residues before the CDR3 does, leaving the germline J gene to fill in the end. The V call is TRBV20-1, the J call TRBJ1-5, with TRBD1 as a possible D gene (5 bases). V was pared by 0 bases and J by 6 bases, with 15 bases between. This CDR3 contains 15 residues. Germline CDR1 is DFQATT and CDR2 is SNEGSKA (reference sequence). The CDR3 loop reads CSARDSRTIAQPQHF. Partial CDR3 DNA: TGCAGTGCTAGAGATAGTAGGACAATAGCTCAGCCC.

Ten or more counts support this clone. CDR3 protein: CASSQKTSSYNEQFF. The sequenced part of the CDR3 DNA is TGCGCCAGCAGCCAAAAGACTAGTTCCTACAATGAG. The rearrangement links TRBV4-1 to TRBJ2-1, with TRBD2 as a possible D gene (6 bases). The missing CDR3 end, 3 residues past where the read stops, is filled in from the germline J gene. Trimming removed 2 bases from V and 1 base from J, with 9 bases in between. In germline, CDR1 is MGHRA, CDR2 YSYEKL. The length of the CDR3 is 15 residues.

This clone was recorded a few times. Sequencing ends 3 residues short of the CDR3 end; the germline J gene provides the rest. V gene TRBV20-1 combines with J gene TRBJ1-2; unclear D gene. Germline loops: CDR1 DFQATT, CDR2 SNEGSKA (reference sequence). The CDR3 has 14 amino acids. The CDR3 loop reads CSASASGIDNDYTF. The sequenced part of the CDR3 DNA is TGCAGTGCTAGCGCTAGCGGGATTGACAATGAC.

This clone was detected many times. The CDR3 end is not reached by the read, which stops 3 residues before it; the germline J gene fills it in. The chain recombines TRBV20-1 with TRBJ2-7; the match to TRBD2 covers 10 bases. Germline CDR1 is DFQATT and CDR2 is SNEGSKA (reference sequence). The CDR3 extends over 14 amino acids. V lost 6 bases to trimming and J lost 6 bases; unmatched junction nucleotides: 11. CDR3 bases read: TGCAGTGCCCCTGTCTCTAGCGGGAGCGGCGAG. It codes for CSAPVSSGSGE. The complete CDR3 protein is CSAPVSSGSGEQYF.

This clone appeared many times. The read ends 3 residues shy of where the CDR3 ends; the end is completed using the germline J gene. The chain joins TRBV28 to TRBJ1-6; D is uncertain. The CDR3 covers 13 residues. CDR1 and CDR2 (germline): MDHEN, SYDVKM. V was cut by 2 bases and J by 12 bases, with 11 bases left in between. The DNA read from the CDR3 is TGTGCCAGCAGTTTAACCACTCGGGGACCC. This gives the protein CASSLTTRGP. The full CDR3 protein is CASSLTTRGPLHF. The full variable domain, rest sourced from reference TRBV28 and TRBJ1-6, is DVKVTQSSRYLVKRTGEKVFLECVQDMDHENMFWYRQDPGLGLRLIYFSYDVKMKEKGDIPEGYSVSREKKERFSLILESASTNQTSMYLCASSLTTRGPLHFGNGTRLTVT.

This clone was observed many times. CDR3 DNA, as far as it was read: TGCAGCGTTGTCCCAGGC. As protein: CSVVPG. The entire CDR3 protein reads CSVVPGYTF. The rearrangement joins TRBV29-1 to TRBJ1-2; D gene ambiguous. The read halts 3 residues ahead of the CDR3 end, with the missing end drawn from the germline J gene. The CDR3 spans 9 residues. Germline V lookup: CDR1 SQVTM, CDR2 ANQGSEA.

This clone was seen many times. The missing CDR3 end, 3 residues past where the read stops, is filled in from the germline J gene. This chain connects TRBV6-4 to TRBJ2-5, with TRBD2 matching 11 bases. Germline loops: CDR1 MRHNA, CDR2 SNTAGT. The CDR3 extends over 13 amino acids. Incomplete CDR3 DNA: TGTGCTCCGCTAGCGGGAGGCGGGGAGACC. Translating it yields CAPLAGGGET. The full CDR3 sequence reads CAPLAGGGETQYF.

This clone was detected only a few times. The read finishes 3 residues shy of the CDR3 end, and the germline J gene is used to complete it. The J gene is TRBJ2-1, the V gene TRBV20-1, with 10 nucleotides matching TRBD2. The CDR3 consists of 15 residues. The J segment lost 6 bases and the V segment lost 0 bases, leaving 5 bases of the junction unmatched. Germline V CDR1 and CDR2: DFQATT, SNEGSKA (reference sequence). The sequenced CDR3 bases are TGCAGTGCTAGAGATCCCGGGACTAGCGCCAATGAG. This gives the protein CSARDPGTSANE. The entire CDR3 reads CSARDPGTSANEQFF.

This clone was counted ten times or more. The read comes to an end 3 residues before the CDR3 does, leaving the germline J gene to fill in the end. The V call is TRBV5-1, the J call TRBJ2-7, with TRBD1 matching over 7 bases. Germline CDR1 is SGHRS and CDR2 is YFSETQ. With 4 bases clipped from V and 1 base from J, the junction kept 14 bases outside the gene matches. CDR3 length: 17 amino acids. This CDR3 is CASSIGTAVLSSYEQYF. The sequenced CDR3 bases are TGCGCCAGCAGCATAGGGACAGCCGTTCTTTCTTCCTACGAG.

This clone was observed many times. The read falls 3 residues short of the CDR3 end, and the missing part is taken from the germline J gene. The J gene is TRBJ2-7, the V gene TRBV4-1; weak D call: TRBD1 (6 bases). V gave up 1 base and J gave up 3 bases, with 19 bases separating them. The CDR3 totals 17 residues. The germline gives CDR1 MGHRA, CDR2 YSYEKL. CDR3: CASSQGGPGTPIYEQYF. The sequenced part of the CDR3 DNA is TGCGCCAGCAGCCAAGGGGGACCCGGGACACCTATCTACGAG.

This clone was recorded at least ten times. The DNA read from the CDR3 is TGCAGCGTTGAAAGGGACAGGGAAGGCGAG. The encoded protein is CSVERDREGE. The whole CDR3 reads CSVERDREGEQYF. The chain joins TRBV29-1 to TRBJ2-7; 9 bases line up with TRBD1. The read halts 3 residues ahead of the CDR3 end, with the missing end drawn from the germline J gene. The CDR3 runs 13 residues. Germline trimming cut 2 bases from V and 6 bases from J; bases unmatched to any gene: 5. CDR1 is SQVTM and CDR2 is ANQGSEA in the germline V gene.

This clone was observed at least ten times. The DNA read from the CDR3 is TGTGCCAGCAGTGGTACTAGCGGGAGTAATGAG. The encoded protein is CASSGTSGSNE. The entire CDR3 protein is CASSGTSGSNEQFF. The V and J genes are TRBV12-3 or TRBV12-4 and TRBJ2-1; 11 positions agree with TRBD2. The sequence runs out 3 residues before the end of the CDR3; the remainder is reconstructed from the germline J gene. This CDR3 contains 14 residues. The J segment lost 7 bases and the V segment lost 5 bases, leaving 4 bases of the junction unmatched.

This clone was seen ten or more times. The CDR3 end is not reached by the read, which stops 3 residues before it; the germline J gene fills it in. This chain connects TRBV7-6 to TRBJ2-3; TRBD2 matches 8 bases. The germline CDR1 and CDR2 sequences are SGHVS and FNYEAQ. The V segment lost 3 bases and the J segment 6 bases; nucleotides outside the gene matches: 8. The CDR3 extends over 15 amino acids. The sequenced CDR3 bases are TGTGCCAGCAGCTTCAGCGGGAGTTCGTATGATACG. Translation: CASSFSGSSYDT. The whole CDR3 region reads CASSFSGSSYDTQYF. The complete variable domain, with remaining parts taken from reference TRBV7-6 and TRBJ2-3, reads GAGVSQSPRYKVTKRGQDVALRCDPISGHVSLYWYRQALGQGPEFLTYFNYEAQQDKSGLPNDRFSAERPEGSISTLTIQRTEQRDSAMYRCASSFSGSSYDTQYFGPGTRLTVL.

Ten or more counts support this clone. The DNA ends 3 residues before the CDR3 does, and the rest of the CDR3 is filled in from the germline J gene. The rearrangement uses TRBV2 and TRBJ2-4; D is ambiguous. The CDR3 length is 13 residues. The V end lost 4 bases, the J end lost 4 bases, and 8 bases lay between the germline ends. Germline-derived CDR1 and CDR2 are SNHLY and FYNNEI. The covered CDR3 bases are TGTGCCAGCAGTGGTCAGGTTAAAAACATT. Amino acids: CASSGQVKNI. The entire CDR3 protein reads CASSGQVKNIQYF.

The sample holds many counts of this clone. The read halts 3 residues ahead of the CDR3 end, with the missing end drawn from the germline J gene. This chain joins TRBV5-1 and TRBJ1-3, with D perhaps TRBD1 (6 bases). The CDR3 has 15 amino acids. Germline CDR1 and CDR2: SGHRS and YFSETQ. The V gene lost 3 bases and the J gene lost 0 bases, with 10 bases spanning the gap. CDR3 DNA, as far as it was read: TGCGCCAGCAGCTCCACAGGGAACTCTGGAAACACC. Amino acid sequence: CASSSTGNSGNT. The entire CDR3 is CASSSTGNSGNTIYF.

In this sample, this clone turned up many times. The read ends 3 residues before the CDR3 terminus; that terminus is restored from the germline J gene. The chain is built from TRBV4-1 and TRBJ2-7, with D perhaps TRBD1 (5 bases). The CDR3 sequence is 15 residues long. The V gene lost 0 bases and the J gene lost 3 bases, with 12 bases spanning the gap. Germline assignment: CDR1 MGHRA and CDR2 YSYEKL. The CDR3 is CASSQDKQGSYEQYF. CDR3 bases read: TGCGCCAGCAGCCAAGATAAGCAGGGTAGCTACGAG.

This clone came up many times. The CDR3 here is CASSPWRGGSGELFF. CDR3 bases read: TGTGCCAGCAGCCCCTGGCGGGGGGGTAGCGGGGAG. This chain joins TRBV7-8 and TRBJ2-2; TRBD2 matches 9 bases. The DNA ends 3 residues before the CDR3 does, and the rest of the CDR3 is filled in from the germline J gene. From germline, CDR1 is SGHVS and CDR2 FQNEAQ. This CDR3 spans 15 amino acids. V was pared by 5 bases and J by 7 bases, with 8 bases of the junction left unmatched.

This clone was picked up many times. The read ends 3 residues early relative to the CDR3; the germline J gene fills the gap. The chain combines TRBV20-1 with TRBJ2-6; D is possibly TRBD1 (5 bases). Germline V gene data show CDR1 as DFQATT and CDR2 as SNEGSKA (reference sequence). V was shortened by 6 bases and J by 1 base, with 16 bases between the two germline ends. The length of the CDR3 is 16 residues. The CDR3 bases that were read are TGCAGTGCAAGGGGTGCGATGGGGTCTGGGGCCAACGTC. This codes for CSARGAMGSGANV. The entire CDR3 reads CSARGAMGSGANVLTF.

This clone was counted ten times or more. At one end, the junction sequence differs from germline, possibly due to a read error. The read terminates 3 residues ahead of where the CDR3 ends, so the germline J gene completes it. The chain uses TRBV5-1 and TRBJ2-1, with a possible D match to TRBD1 (5 bases). Germline V gene sequence: CDR1 SGHRS, CDR2 YFSETQ. CDR3 size: 17 residues. CDR3: CASNLSSAGKIHNEQFF. Incomplete CDR3 DNA: TGCGCCAGCAACTTGAGTTCTGCAGGGAAGATCCACAATGAG.

This clone has ten or more counts. The DNA ends 3 residues before the CDR3 does, and the rest of the CDR3 is filled in from the germline J gene. The rearrangement links TRBV2 to TRBJ2-7, with D perhaps matching TRBD1 (7 bases). The germline V gene has CDR1 SNHLY and CDR2 FYNNEI. The V and J ends lost 4 bases and 0 bases respectively, with 10 bases between them. The CDR3 sequence is 14 residues long. The CDR3 is CASSGGTDSYEQYF. Partial CDR3 DNA: TGTGCCAGCAGTGGCGGGACAGACTCCTACGAG.